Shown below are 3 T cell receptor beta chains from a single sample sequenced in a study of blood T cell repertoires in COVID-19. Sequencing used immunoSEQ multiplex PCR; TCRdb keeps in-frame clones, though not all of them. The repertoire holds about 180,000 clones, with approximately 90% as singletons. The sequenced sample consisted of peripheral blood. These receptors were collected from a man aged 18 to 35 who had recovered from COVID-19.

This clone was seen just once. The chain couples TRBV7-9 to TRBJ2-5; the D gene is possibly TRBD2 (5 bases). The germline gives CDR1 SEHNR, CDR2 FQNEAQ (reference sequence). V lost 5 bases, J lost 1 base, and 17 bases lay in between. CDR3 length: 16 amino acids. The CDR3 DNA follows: TGTGCCAGCAGCGACTACCGCGACTGGACCCAAGAGACCCAGTACTTC. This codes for CASSDYRDWTQETQYF.

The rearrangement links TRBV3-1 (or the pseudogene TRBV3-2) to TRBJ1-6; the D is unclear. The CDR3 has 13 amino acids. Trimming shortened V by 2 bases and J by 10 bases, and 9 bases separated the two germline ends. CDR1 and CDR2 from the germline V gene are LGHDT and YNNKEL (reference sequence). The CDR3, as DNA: TGTGCCAGCAGCCAAACTGGGCAATCACCCCTCCACTTT. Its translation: CASSQTGQSPLHF.

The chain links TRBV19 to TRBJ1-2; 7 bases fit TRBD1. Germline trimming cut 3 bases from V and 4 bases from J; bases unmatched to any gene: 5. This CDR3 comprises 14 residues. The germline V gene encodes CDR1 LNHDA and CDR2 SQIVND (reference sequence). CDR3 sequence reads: CASSIGTAPYGYTF. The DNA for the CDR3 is TGTGCCAGTAGTATCGGGACAGCCCCCTATGGCTACACCTTC.